This T cell receptor beta chain was found in a study of OX40 agonist ivuxolimab in advanced cancers. Study summary: Hepatocellular carcinoma, melanoma, renal cell or head and neck cancer occurred in dose-escalation patients. Study-wide points: In CD8+ T cells, expanded clones were on average more numerous than in CD4+.

Exclusion of a patient followed from autoimmune disease history or systemic immunosuppression. TCRdb keeps only in-frame clones here, not all; method: immunoSEQ multiplex PCR. The sample shows over 35,000 clones, 86% of them seen only once. Notes on this clone: Its antigen remains unidentified.

V lost 0 bases and J lost 6; bases outside the gene matches: 1. This CDR3 region has 13 residues. Germline CDR1 is GTSNPN and CDR2 is SVGIG (reference sequence). This sequence joins TRBV30 and TRBJ2-1; 8 bases agree with TRBD1. The sequence was obtained from an adult with an advanced solid tumor such as melanoma, head and neck, liver or kidney cancer. Source: CD4+ or CD8+ T cells sorted from blood, taken in a trial of the OX40 agonist ivuxolimab. The CDR3 protein is CAWSVGQGNEQFF. The CDR3 DNA reads as TGTGCCTGGAGTGTTGGACAGGGCAATGAGCAGTTCTTC. Full variable domain (outside the CDR3, taken from reference TRBV30 and TRBJ2-1): SQTIHQWPATLVQPVGSPLSLECTVEGTSNPNLYWYRQAAGRGLQLLFYSVGIGQISSEVPQNLSASRPQDRQFILSSKKLLLSDSGFYLCAWSVGQGNEQFFGPGTRLTVL.